This passage covers 14 T cell receptor beta chains from one sample sequenced in a study of long-term antiretroviral therapy in people with HIV. Survey-level immunoSEQ v3.0 assays were run. Profiling relied on immunoSEQ multiplex PCR, and the TCRdb table lists in-frame clones only, not all of them. Here the sample spans about 39,000 clones, 85% being singletons. The input for sequencing was unsorted PBMCs, taken 3.1 years after starting antiretroviral therapy. The receptors come from a woman aged 45-60 years with HIV.

The chain carries TRBV21-1 and TRBJ2-1; TRBD1 is the table's D call, not checked against the DNA. TRBV21-1 is termed a pseudogene. The CDR3 length is 14 residues. In DNA form, the CDR3 reads TGTGCCAGCAGCACAAGGGACAGGGAATATGAGCAGTTCTTC. It yields the protein CASSTRDREYEQFF.

The chain employs TRBV18 and TRBJ1-2, with 8 bases identical to TRBD1. The length of the CDR3 is 16 residues. After removal of 2 bases from V and 4 bases from J, the junction contained 9 bases not matched to a gene. Germline CDR1 KGHSH, CDR2 LQKENI. As DNA, the CDR3 is TGTGCCAGCTCACCATTGCCAGGGGGCGATAGCTATGGCTACACCTTC. It yields the protein CASSPLPGGDSYGYTF.

The chain recombines TRBV30 with TRBJ1-1, with a possible D match to TRBD1 (6 bases). Between the trimmed V and J ends, which lost 5 bases and 2 bases, there was a span of 12 bases. The CDR3 totals 13 residues. Germline CDR1 reads GTSNPN; CDR2 reads SVGIG (reference sequence). This chain's CDR3 is CAWAGQLNTEAFF. The CDR3 bases are TGTGCCTGGGCTGGACAGCTTAACACTGAAGCTTTCTTT.

A single count supports this clone. The chain carries TRBV5-4 and TRBJ1-1; D is uncertain. Germline CDR1 and CDR2: SGHNT and YYREEE (reference sequence). The CDR3 sequence is 15 residues long. Trimming took off 4 bases at V and 2 bases at J, with 15 bases between the two ends. The CDR3 DNA is TGTGCCAGCAGCCGACCAGACGGCCCCAACACTGAAGCTTTCTTT. It yields the protein CASSRPDGPNTEAFF.

This chain joins TRBV5-4 and TRBJ2-7; 11 bases line up with TRBD1. Germline V lookup: CDR1 SGHNT, CDR2 YYREEE (reference sequence). This CDR3 is built from 15 residues. Germline trimming cut 0 bases from V and 6 bases from J; bases unmatched to any gene: 5. This chain's CDR3 is CASSLAGTGGSEQYF. CDR3 DNA: TGTGCCAGCAGCTTGGCCGGGACAGGGGGGTCCGAGCAGTACTTC.

The V call is TRBV7-2, the J call TRBJ1-3, with D possibly matching TRBD1 (6 bases). Germline lookup yields CDR1 SGHTA and CDR2 FQGNSA. Between the trimmed V and J ends, which lost 4 bases and 0 bases, there was a span of 13 bases. This CDR3 region has 16 residues. This CDR3 reads CASSSQQGYSGNTIYF. In DNA form, the CDR3 reads TGTGCCAGCAGCTCCCAACAGGGATACTCTGGAAACACCATATATTTT. The full variable domain, rest sourced from reference TRBV7-2 and TRBJ1-3, is GAGVSQSPSNKVTEKGKDVELRCDPISGHTALYWYRQSLGQGLEFLIYFQGNSAPDKSGLPSDRFSAERTGGSVSTLTIQRTQQEDSAVYLCASSSQQGYSGNTIYFGEGSWLTVV.

This chain joins TRBV27 and TRBJ1-6, with D perhaps matching TRBD1 (6 bases). There are 17 residues in the CDR3. Germline V gene lookup returns CDR1 MNHEY and CDR2 SMNVEV (reference sequence). Trimming left V 1 base short and J 5 bases short, with 15 bases between. The CDR3 loop is CASSLFPGGDHNSPLHF. In nucleotides, the CDR3 is TGTGCCAGCAGTTTATTCCCCGGGGGCGATCATAATTCACCCCTCCACTTT.

This clone was detected once. The genes are TRBV2 and TRBJ1-1; 10 nucleotides align to TRBD1. CDR1 and CDR2 (germline): SNHLY, FYNNEI. With V trimmed by 7 bases and J by 5 bases, 10 bases remained unmatched. The CDR3 extends over 15 amino acids. CDR3 in DNA: TGTGCCAGCAAGGGGGACAGGGGACTAAAAACTGAAGCTTTCTTT. Its protein is CASKGDRGLKTEAFF.

The chain employs TRBV6-6 and TRBJ2-1; D might be TRBD2 (5 bases). CDR1 is MNHNY and CDR2 is SVGAGI in the germline V gene (reference sequence). The CDR3 spans 16 residues. The V and J ends lost 4 bases and 0 bases respectively, with 13 bases between them. Here the CDR3 reads CASSLGLTSSYNEQFF. CDR3 nucleotide sequence: TGTGCCAGCAGTTTAGGACTTACGAGCTCCTACAATGAGCAGTTCTTC.

The genes are TRBV28 and TRBJ1-2, with 11 positions matching TRBD1. The CDR3 length is 14 residues. V trimming: 6 bases; J trimming: 8 bases; junction bases outside the gene matches: 8. Germline CDR1 and CDR2: MDHEN and SYDVKM. The CDR3 spells CASSLGQGAKGYTF. As DNA, the CDR3 is TGTGCCAGCAGCCTAGGACAGGGGGCTAAAGGCTACACCTTC.

This clone showed up just once. This sequence joins TRBV7-2 and TRBJ2-3; the match to TRBD1 covers 8 bases. Losses at the gene ends were 6 bases for V and 2 bases for J; bases not matched to a gene: 7. Germline CDR1 is SGHTA and CDR2 is FQGNSA. The CDR3 length is 15 residues. The CDR3 is CASRARDRTTDTQYF. The CDR3 bases are TGTGCCAGCAGGGCAAGGGACAGGACCACAGATACGCAGTATTTT.

The genes are TRBV27 and TRBJ1-3, with TRBD1 as a possible D gene (6 bases). Germline assignment: CDR1 MNHEY and CDR2 SMNVEV (reference sequence). This CDR3 region has 17 residues. The V end lost 4 bases, the J end lost 0 bases, and 16 bases lay between the germline ends. The DNA for the CDR3 is TGTGCCAGCAGTTCGTCCAGGGACACAGCCTCTGGAAACACCATATATTTT. Translating gives CASSSSRDTASGNTIYF.

The chain is built from TRBV6-5 and TRBJ1-1; D possibly corresponds to TRBD1 (6 bases). V was pared by 2 bases and J by 3 bases, with 16 bases between. The CDR3 is made up of 16 amino acids. The germline gives CDR1 MNHEY, CDR2 SVGAGI. The CDR3 sequence is CASSYGGFRRDTEAFF. Written as DNA, the CDR3 is TGTGCCAGCAGTTACGGGGGCTTCCGCAGGGACACTGAAGCTTTCTTT.

V and J are TRBV2 and TRBJ1-2, with TRBD1 identical over 9 bases. The CDR3 is 11 amino acids. With V trimmed by 8 bases and J by 7 bases, 2 bases remained unmatched. Germline CDR1 SNHLY, CDR2 FYNNEI. CDR3 in amino acids: CASGTGLGYTF. Here the CDR3 DNA reads TGTGCCAGCGGGACAGGGCTTGGCTACACCTTC.